The 20 T cell receptor beta chains in this list originate from one sample, sequenced in a study of CXCR3-negative and CXCR3-positive naive CD8 T cells. Each TRB cDNA library was prepared by 5' RACE (with UMI labels). With the 5' RACE reads reprocessed, TCRdb shows one record per CDR3 protein and no DNA. Its table records 69,000 or so distinct CDR3 sequences. Sequencing was carried out using naive CXCR3- CD8+ T cells from blood. Noted subset: CD45RO-CCR7+CD27+CD95- naive CD8+ T cells lacking CXCR3 (TNR3-). These TCRs come from a human donor in good health. Some clones in this sample may be carry-over from other donors' samples.

The chain carries TRBV28 and TRBJ2-5; checking the TCRdb D call of TRBD1 is not possible without DNA. Germline V gives CDR1 MDHEN, CDR2 SYDVKM. The CDR3 totals 14 residues. This CDR3 reads CASSANRGQETQYF.

J is TRBJ2-7 and V is TRBV4-1; TCRdb calls TRBD1, which cannot be checked without DNA. From germline, CDR1 is MGHRA and CDR2 YSYEKL. The CDR3 extends over 13 amino acids. The chain's CDR3 is CASSQGGLYEQYF.

The chain couples TRBV4-1 to TRBJ1-2; absent DNA, TCRdb's TRBD1 call cannot be checked. CDR1 MGHRA and CDR2 YSYEKL come from the germline V gene. The CDR3 totals 15 residues. The CDR3 region is CASSQRQVSNYGYTF.

The rearrangement joins TRBV29-1 to TRBJ2-1; TCRdb selects TRBD1, and the lack of DNA leaves this call unchecked. CDR1 is SQVTM, CDR2 ANQGSEA, per germline. This CDR3 is built from 11 residues. CDR3 loop: CSVRWGNEQFF.

CDR3 amino acids: CASSDTGDTGELFF. V usage is TRBV2 and J usage is TRBJ2-2; TCRdb picks TRBD1, but there is no DNA to check that call. The V gene's germline CDR1 is SNHLY and CDR2 FYNNEI. The CDR3 runs 14 residues.

V usage is TRBV13 and J usage is TRBJ2-5. The CDR3 has 14 residues. Germline lookup yields CDR1 PRHDT and CDR2 FYEKMQ (reference sequence). The chain's CDR3 is CASSSTSCRQTQYF.

The genes are TRBV12-3 or TRBV12-4 and TRBJ2-3. The CDR3 has 11 residues. This CDR3 reads CASRIRDTQYF.

The chain links TRBV14 to TRBJ1-6. Germline V gene data show CDR1 as SGHDN and CDR2 as FVKESK. This CDR3 spans 16 amino acids. CDR3 loop: CSSSQVGPIYNSPLHF. Combining the CDR3 with reference TRBV14 and TRBJ1-6 gives the whole variable domain EAGVTQFPSHSVIEKGQTVTLRCDPISGHDNLYWYRRVMGKEIKFLLHFVKESKQDESGMPNNRFLAERTGGTYSTLKVQPAELEDSGVYFCSSSQVGPIYNSPLHFGNGTRLTVT.

The chain employs TRBV29-1 and TRBJ2-1; TCRdb picks TRBD2, but there is no DNA to check that call. The length of the CDR3 is 16 residues. The V gene's germline CDR1 is SQVTM and CDR2 ANQGSEA. The CDR3 reads CSVEGPASGRYNEQFF.

The chain has TRBV4-1 and TRBJ2-1. The germline V gene encodes CDR1 MGHRA and CDR2 YSYEKL. The CDR3 sequence is 14 residues long. This chain's CDR3 is CASSQRSSYNEQFF.

The rearrangement links TRBV14 to TRBJ2-7; TCRdb designates TRBD1, a call that cannot be tested without DNA. The length of the CDR3 is 17 residues. The germline V gene encodes CDR1 SGHDN and CDR2 FVKESK. The CDR3 is CASSQAQGTWESYEQYF.

This chain joins TRBV7-9 and TRBJ2-7; TCRdb designates TRBD2, a call that cannot be tested without DNA. The CDR3 is made up of 13 amino acids. Germline-derived CDR1 and CDR2 are SEHNR and FQNEAQ (reference sequence). The CDR3 spells CAASGGASYEQYF.

The chain links TRBV12-3 or TRBV12-4 to TRBJ2-7; TCRdb names TRBD1, which stays unverified in the absence of DNA. This CDR3 comprises 16 residues. This CDR3 reads CASSLSWSGTADEQYF.

V and J are TRBV12-3 or TRBV12-4 and TRBJ2-5; TCRdb's D call, TRBD1, is unchecked because there is no DNA. The CDR3 has 13 amino acids. Here the CDR3 reads CASSFPGQETQYF.

The chain combines TRBV28 with TRBJ2-7; TCRdb names TRBD1, which stays unverified in the absence of DNA. The CDR3 totals 15 residues. Per germline, CDR1 MDHEN and CDR2 SYDVKM. This chain's CDR3 is CASSISRTGGHEQYF.

The rearrangement links TRBV27 to TRBJ2-2; the TRBD1 assignment by TCRdb is unverifiable without DNA. The CDR3 sequence is 12 residues long. Germline V gene data show CDR1 as MNHEY and CDR2 as SMNVEV (reference sequence). The CDR3 is CASSFPGGELFF.

The chain combines TRBV3-1 with TRBJ2-1; TCRdb designates TRBD1, a call that cannot be tested without DNA. Germline values: CDR1 LGHDT, CDR2 YNNKEL (reference sequence). The CDR3 spans 13 residues. The CDR3 is CASSSPGGNGAVF.

The chain carries TRBV15 and TRBJ2-7. CDR1 LNHNV and CDR2 YYDKDF come from the germline V gene (reference sequence). The CDR3 totals 17 residues. CDR3 protein: CATSRNPLNQVAYEQYF.

The chain employs TRBV29-1 and TRBJ2-1; lacking DNA, the TRBD2 call made by TCRdb goes unchecked. The CDR3 extends over 13 amino acids. Per the germline V gene, CDR1 is SQVTM and CDR2 is ANQGSEA. This chain's CDR3 is CSVEVKRGNEQFF.

This chain uses TRBV11-2 with TRBJ2-7; as DNA is missing, the TRBD2 call by TCRdb cannot be tested. The germline V gene has CDR1 SGHAT and CDR2 FQNNGV. This CDR3 has 17 residues. The CDR3 loop reads CASSLGLADLLPYEQYF.